Below are 19 T cell receptor beta chains sequenced from a single sample in a study of beta chain features in type 1 diabetes. Investigators reverse transcribed all isolated RNA, so they sequenced expressed TCRB transcripts. Repertoires were generated with immunoSEQ multiplex PCR, while TCRdb's copy carries only in-frame clones and drops some. The table records over 150,000 clones, approximately 8.1% of them present only once. Material for sequencing was central memory CD4+ T cells from blood. The receptors were sampled from a man in his late teens or twenties in good health.

This chain links TRBV11-2 with TRBJ1-1; 9 bases are a match to TRBD1. In germline, CDR1 is SGHAT, CDR2 FQNNGV. The CDR3 is 14 amino acids. V was pared by 7 bases and J by 5 bases, with 8 bases of the junction left unmatched. The CDR3 loop is CASNTMTGGTEAFF. DNA for the CDR3: TGTGCCAGCAACACCATGACAGGGGGGACTGAAGCTTTCTTT.

At least ten counts were recorded for this clone. The CDR3 DNA follows: TGCGCCAGCAGCTTGGAAGGGGGTGTGGTAGATGAGCAGTTCTTC. Translating gives CASSLEGGVVDEQFF. This chain connects TRBV5-1 to TRBJ2-1; possibly TRBD1 for D (6 bases). The V and J ends lost 0 bases and 8 bases respectively, with 15 bases between them. The germline V gene has CDR1 SGHRS and CDR2 YFSETQ. The CDR3 extends over 15 amino acids.

This clone was recorded a few times. The CDR3: CASSLGGQVSTGELFF. CDR3 coding DNA: TGCGCCAGCAGCTTGGGAGGACAGGTTAGCACCGGGGAGCTGTTTTTT. This rearrangement joins TRBV5-1 to TRBJ2-2; TRBD1 matches at 7 bases. V lost 0 bases, J lost 4 bases, and 6 bases stayed unmatched. The CDR3 contains 16 residues. Germline V CDR1 and CDR2: SGHRS, YFSETQ. Using reference TRBV5-1 and TRBJ2-2 for the parts outside the CDR3, the full variable domain is KAGVTQTPRYLIKTRGQQVTLSCSPISGHRSVSWYQQTPGQGLQFLFEYFSETQRNKGNFPGRFSGRQFSNSRSEMNVSTLELGDSALYLCASSLGGQVSTGELFFGEGSRLTVL.

The chain recombines TRBV7-8 with TRBJ2-7; D is unclear. V lost 1 base and J 2 bases, leaving 9 bases between the germline ends. This CDR3 is built from 14 residues. CDR1 SGHVS and CDR2 FQNEAQ come from the germline V gene. CDR3 nucleotides: TGTGCCAGCAGCTTAGACACGGGTCCCTACGAGCAGTACTTC. This sequence encodes CASSLDTGPYEQYF.

This clone was seen a handful of times. The rearrangement joins TRBV28 to TRBJ2-1; D is possibly TRBD2 (6 bases). V was trimmed by 7 bases and J by 0 bases, leaving 10 bases between them. The CDR3 contains 14 residues. Germline V lookup: CDR1 MDHEN, CDR2 SYDVKM. This CDR3 reads CASKGTVSYNEQFF. DNA for the CDR3: TGTGCCAGCAAGGGGACTGTCTCCTACAATGAGCAGTTCTTC.

In its sample, this clone was seen a few times. Within the sample, other DNA sequences also encode this same CDR3. The chain is built from TRBV6-4 and TRBJ2-3, with 8 bases matching TRBD1. This CDR3 has 15 residues. V lost 2 bases and J lost 0; bases outside the gene matches: 1. Germline V CDR1 and CDR2: MRHNA, SNTAGT. CDR3 loop: CASSDGQGSTDTQYF. DNA of the CDR3: TGTGCCAGCAGTGACGGACAGGGAAGCACAGATACGCAGTATTTT.

The V and J genes are TRBV7-2 and TRBJ2-7, with TRBD2 matching over 9 bases. The germline CDR1 and CDR2 sequences are SGHTA and FQGNSA. Germline trimming cut 1 base from V and 2 bases from J; bases unmatched to any gene: 3. This CDR3 is 15 amino acids long. CDR3 sequence (DNA): TGTGCCAGCAGCTTAGTTAGCGGGGGCACCTACGAGCAGTACTTC. Protein: CASSLVSGGTYEQYF. Full variable domain (outside the CDR3, taken from reference TRBV7-2 and TRBJ2-7): GAGVSQSPSNKVTEKGKDVELRCDPISGHTALYWYRQSLGQGLEFLIYFQGNSAPDKSGLPSDRFSAERTGGSVSTLTIQRTQQEDSAVYLCASSLVSGGTYEQYFGPGTRLTVT.

J is TRBJ1-1 and V is TRBV28, with D possibly being TRBD1 (5 bases). From germline, CDR1 is MDHEN and CDR2 SYDVKM. The CDR3 is 10 amino acids. Trimming cost V 2 bases and J 10 bases, with 5 bases left between them. The CDR3: CASSLQGAFF. The CDR3 DNA reads TGTGCCAGCAGTTTACAGGGAGCTTTCTTT.

This clone was observed a handful of times. The chain combines TRBV19 with TRBJ2-7; D not resolved. Trimming shortened V by 2 bases and J by 2 bases, and 7 bases separated the two germline ends. CDR1 LNHDA and CDR2 SQIVND come from the germline V gene (reference sequence). The CDR3 totals 13 residues. CDR3 DNA: TGTGCCAGTAGTATACGCCAGACCTACGAGCAGTACTTC. This translates into CASSIRQTYEQYF. Full variable domain (missing parts from reference TRBV19 and TRBJ2-7): DGGITQSPKYLFRKEGQNVTLSCEQNLNHDAMYWYRQDPGQGLRLIYYSQIVNDFQKGDIAEGYSVSREKKESFPLTVTSAQKNPTAFYLCASSIRQTYEQYFGPGTRLTVT.

This clone was counted between two and nine times. The V call is TRBV7-2, the J call TRBJ2-6, with 8 positions matching TRBD1. CDR3 length: 15 residues. Unmatched junction bases numbered 5, after V lost 6 bases and J lost 4 bases. Germline loops: CDR1 SGHTA, CDR2 FQGNSA. The CDR3 bases are TGTGCCAGCAGTAACAGGGGGGAAGGGGCCAACGTCCTGACTTTC. Its translation is CASSNRGEGANVLTF.

There are a few counts of this clone. V is TRBV25-1 and J is TRBJ2-1; possibly TRBD1 for D (6 bases). The CDR3 is made up of 12 amino acids. CDR1 is MGHDK and CDR2 is SYGVNS in the germline V gene. Between the trimmed V and J ends, which lost 8 bases and 4 bases, there was a span of 9 bases. In DNA, the CDR3 is TGTGCCAGCTCAGACAGGTACAATGAGCAGTTCTTC. This codes for CASSDRYNEQFF.

This clone was counted a few times. The rearrangement links TRBV4-2 to TRBJ2-1; TRBD2 matches at 10 bases. The CDR3 sequence is 16 residues long. Germline V gene data show CDR1 as LGHNA and CDR2 as YNFKEQ. J gave up 12 bases and V 0 bases, and 11 bases lay outside the gene matches. DNA for the CDR3: TGTGCCAGCAGCCAAGATCTGAGACTAGCGGGTTTCAGGCAGTTCTTC. Residues: CASSQDLRLAGFRQFF.

Comment on this clone: At one boundary the junction diverges from the germline segment, which might be a read error. The chain uses TRBV7-9 and TRBJ2-5; 11 bases match TRBD2. CDR3 size: 13 residues. The germline V gene has CDR1 SEHNR and CDR2 FQNEAQ (reference sequence). The CDR3, as DNA: TGTGCCAGCAGATTAGCGGGAGGGGAGACCCAGTACTTC. Translated, it gives CASRLAGGETQYF. The full variable domain, with the rest looked up from reference TRBV7-9 and TRBJ2-5, is DTGVSQNPRHKITKRGQNVTFRCDPISEHNRLYWYRQTLGQGPEFLTYFQNEAQLEKSRLLSDRFSAERPKGSFSTLEIQRTEQGDSAMYLCASRLAGGETQYFGPGTRLLVL.

The chain couples TRBV10-3 to TRBJ2-7, with 7 positions matching TRBD2. V was pared by 3 bases and J by 5 bases, with 4 bases of the junction left unmatched. The CDR3 extends over 13 amino acids. Germline CDR1 reads ENHRY; CDR2 reads SYGVKD. CDR3 protein: CAISDNGGDEQYF. The CDR3 DNA follows: TGTGCCATCAGTGACAATGGGGGGGACGAGCAGTACTTC.

The chain links TRBV27 to TRBJ1-1; D unclear. The germline CDR1 and CDR2 sequences are MNHEY and SMNVEV (reference sequence). The V end was cut by 0 bases, the J end by 0 bases, with 8 bases between. The CDR3 consists of 15 residues. The CDR3 region has the DNA TGTGCCAGCAGTTTATCGCGGGTCATGAACACTGAAGCTTTCTTT. Amino acid sequence: CASSLSRVMNTEAFF.

The J gene is TRBJ1-2, the V gene TRBV30; TRBD1 matches at 7 bases. There are 14 residues in the CDR3. With 3 bases clipped from V and 5 bases from J, the junction kept 9 bases outside the gene matches. Per germline, CDR1 GTSNPN and CDR2 SVGIG (reference sequence). The CDR3 nucleotides read TGTGCCTGGAGGGGAGACAGGGCAATATATGGCTACACCTTC. Translated, it gives CAWRGDRAIYGYTF. Complete variable domain (other parts from reference TRBV30 and TRBJ1-2): SQTIHQWPATLVQPVGSPLSLECTVEGTSNPNLYWYRQAAGRGLQLLFYSVGIGQISSEVPQNLSASRPQDRQFILSSKKLLLSDSGFYLCAWRGDRAIYGYTFGSGTRLTVV.

This clone was detected a few times. CDR3 protein: CACPRTGWAYNEQFF. DNA for the CDR3: TGTGCCTGCCCCCGGACAGGCTGGGCCTACAATGAGCAGTTCTTC. This sequence joins TRBV30 and TRBJ2-1; the match to TRBD1 covers 7 bases. Germline CDR1 and CDR2: GTSNPN and SVGIG (reference sequence). The V gene end was trimmed by 6 bases and the J gene end by 2 bases; junction bases not matched to a gene: 10. The CDR3 is 15 amino acids. Combining the CDR3 with reference TRBV30 and TRBJ2-1 gives the whole variable domain SQTIHQWPATLVQPVGSPLSLECTVEGTSNPNLYWYRQAAGRGLQLLFYSVGIGQISSEVPQNLSASRPQDRQFILSSKKLLLSDSGFYLCACPRTGWAYNEQFFGPGTRLTVL.

This clone was seen more than once but under ten times. The chain links TRBV4-1 to TRBJ2-7; 7 nucleotides line up with TRBD1. The CDR3 runs to 15 residues. Unmatched junction bases numbered 8, after V lost 4 bases and J lost 2 bases. CDR1 is MGHRA and CDR2 is YSYEKL in the germline V gene. The CDR3 protein is CASSPNRDSPYEQYF. The CDR3 DNA sequence: TGCGCCAGCAGCCCGAACCGGGACAGCCCCTACGAGCAGTACTTC.

This chain joins TRBV13 and TRBJ1-1; no firm D call. The CDR3 has 13 residues. Trimming took off 4 bases at V and 5 bases at J, with 11 bases between the two ends. Germline CDR1 is PRHDT and CDR2 is FYEKMQ (reference sequence). The CDR3 loop reads CASSSARRTEAFF. The DNA for the CDR3 is TGTGCCAGCAGCTCCGCCAGAAGAACTGAAGCTTTCTTT.